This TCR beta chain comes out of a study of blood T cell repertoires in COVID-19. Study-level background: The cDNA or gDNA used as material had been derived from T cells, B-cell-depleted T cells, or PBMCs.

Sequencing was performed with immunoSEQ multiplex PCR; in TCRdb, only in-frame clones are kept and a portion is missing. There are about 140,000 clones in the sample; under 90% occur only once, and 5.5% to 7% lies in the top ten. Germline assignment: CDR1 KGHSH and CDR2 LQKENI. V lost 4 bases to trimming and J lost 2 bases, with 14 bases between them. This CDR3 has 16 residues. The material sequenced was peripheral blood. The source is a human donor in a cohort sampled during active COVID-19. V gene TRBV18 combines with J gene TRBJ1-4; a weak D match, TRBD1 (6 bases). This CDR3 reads CASSRQGPKTNEKLFF. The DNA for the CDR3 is TGTGCCAGCTCACGTCAGGGGCCAAAGACTAATGAAAAACTGTTTTTT.